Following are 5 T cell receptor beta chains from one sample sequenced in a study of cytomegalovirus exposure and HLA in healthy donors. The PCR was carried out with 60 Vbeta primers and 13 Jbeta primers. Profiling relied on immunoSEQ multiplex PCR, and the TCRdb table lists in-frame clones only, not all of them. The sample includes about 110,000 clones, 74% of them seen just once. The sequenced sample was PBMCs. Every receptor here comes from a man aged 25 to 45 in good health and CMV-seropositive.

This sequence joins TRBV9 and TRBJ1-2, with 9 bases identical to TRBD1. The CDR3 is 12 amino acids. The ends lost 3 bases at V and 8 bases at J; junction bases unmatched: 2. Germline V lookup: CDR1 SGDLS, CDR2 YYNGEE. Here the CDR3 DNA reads TGTGCCAGCAGCGGGACAGGGGCCGGCTACACCTTC. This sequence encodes CASSGTGAGYTF.

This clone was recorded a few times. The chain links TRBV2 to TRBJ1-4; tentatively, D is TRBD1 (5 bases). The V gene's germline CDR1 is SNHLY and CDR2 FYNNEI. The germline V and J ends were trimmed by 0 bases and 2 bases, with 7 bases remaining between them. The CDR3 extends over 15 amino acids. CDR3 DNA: TGTGCCAGCAGTGAAGCGAAGGGGACTAATGAAAAACTGTTTTTT. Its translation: CASSEAKGTNEKLFF. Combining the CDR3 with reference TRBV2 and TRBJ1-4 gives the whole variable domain EPEVTQTPSHQVTQMGQEVILRCVPISNHLYFYWYRQILGQKVEFLVSFYNNEISEKSEIFDDQFSVERPDGSNFTLKIRSTKLEDSAMYFCASSEAKGTNEKLFFGSGTQLSVL.

The CDR3 sequence: CASSLEMGLDQPQHF. CDR3 DNA: TGTGCCAGCAGCTTAGAGATGGGCTTAGATCAGCCCCAGCATTTT. The chain carries TRBV2 and TRBJ1-5, with D uncertain. This CDR3 contains 15 residues. CDR1 and CDR2 from the germline V gene are SNHLY and FYNNEI. Trimming stripped 6 bases from V and 5 bases from J, with 17 bases between.

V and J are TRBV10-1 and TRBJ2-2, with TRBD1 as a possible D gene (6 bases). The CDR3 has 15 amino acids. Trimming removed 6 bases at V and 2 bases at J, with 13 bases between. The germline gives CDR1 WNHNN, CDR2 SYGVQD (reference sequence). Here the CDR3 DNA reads TGCGCCAGCAGCCGGGGACATACTAACACCGGGGAGCTGTTTTTT. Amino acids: CASSRGHTNTGELFF.

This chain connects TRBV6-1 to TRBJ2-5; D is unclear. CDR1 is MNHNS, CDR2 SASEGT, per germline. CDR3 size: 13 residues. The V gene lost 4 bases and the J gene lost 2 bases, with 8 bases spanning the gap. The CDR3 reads CASSALYQETQYF. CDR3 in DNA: TGTGCCAGCAGTGCCCTCTATCAAGAGACCCAGTACTTC.